One and the same sample provided the 12 T cell receptor beta chains below, sequenced in a study of blood T cell repertoires in COVID-19. Repertoires were generated with immunoSEQ multiplex PCR, while TCRdb's copy carries only in-frame clones and drops some. The data contain around 92,000 clones, about 86% of them seen just once; the ten biggest clones take up 10% to 15%. The sample consisted of peripheral blood. The source of these receptors is a woman aged 55-69 years in a cohort sampled during active or convalescent COVID-19.

This chain joins TRBV14 and TRBJ2-7, with D possibly TRBD2 on 6 matching bases. V gave up 5 bases and J gave up 3 bases, with 14 bases separating them. Germline V lookup: CDR1 SGHDN, CDR2 FVKESK. CDR3 length: 14 residues. The CDR3 protein is CASSAAEGGYEQYF. CDR3 nucleotide sequence: TGTGCCAGCAGCGCGGCCGAGGGAGGCTACGAGCAGTACTTC. Full variable domain (missing parts from reference TRBV14 and TRBJ2-7): EAGVTQFPSHSVIEKGQTVTLRCDPISGHDNLYWYRRVMGKEIKFLLHFVKESKQDESGMPNNRFLAERTGGTYSTLKVQPAELEDSGVYFCASSAAEGGYEQYFGPGTRLTVT.

V and J are TRBV7-9 and TRBJ1-3; D not resolved. This CDR3 is built from 16 residues. V shed 4 bases and J shed 0 bases, with 13 bases lying between them. Per the germline V gene, CDR1 is SEHNR and CDR2 is FQNEAQ (reference sequence). The CDR3 loop reads CASSSSDGSSGNTIYF. The CDR3, as DNA: TGTGCCAGCAGCTCCTCCGACGGGAGCTCTGGAAACACCATATATTTT.

This rearrangement joins TRBV2 to TRBJ1-1; 9 positions match TRBD1. J lost 6 bases, V lost 8 bases, and 10 bases had no gene match. CDR3 length: 14 amino acids. In germline, CDR1 is SNHLY, CDR2 FYNNEI. The chain's CDR3 is CASRRDRVSAEAFF. Here the CDR3 DNA reads TGTGCCAGCCGCCGGGACAGGGTATCGGCTGAAGCTTTCTTT.

The chain combines TRBV15 with TRBJ1-2; unclear D gene. This CDR3 is 16 amino acids long. V dropped 0 bases and J dropped 2 bases, with 13 bases sitting between them. Per the germline V gene, CDR1 is LNHNV and CDR2 is YYDKDF (reference sequence). The CDR3 loop is CATSREGGGENYGYTF. CDR3 coding DNA: TGTGCCACCAGCAGAGAAGGAGGTGGAGAAAACTATGGCTACACCTTC.

The rearrangement joins TRBV4-2 to TRBJ1-3; unclear D gene. Trimming took 4 bases from V and 4 from J, leaving 11 bases between them. The germline gives CDR1 LGHNA, CDR2 YNFKEQ. This CDR3 is 14 amino acids long. This CDR3 is CASSPPREGNTIYF. The CDR3 nucleotides are TGTGCCAGCAGCCCTCCTCGAGAGGGAAACACCATATATTTT.

This chain uses TRBV9 with TRBJ2-1; 12 bases map to TRBD2. The germline V gene encodes CDR1 SGDLS and CDR2 YYNGEE. This CDR3 region has 17 residues. The junction had 8 bases not matched to a gene; V was cut back by 4 bases and J by 3 bases. The CDR3 bases are TGTGCCAGCAGCTTGAGACTAGCGGGAGATCTCTACAATGAGCAGTTCTTC. It is translated as CASSLRLAGDLYNEQFF. The whole variable domain, remainder taken from reference TRBV9 and TRBJ2-1, is DSGVTQTPKHLITATGQRVTLRCSPRSGDLSVYWYQQSLDQGLQFLIQYYNGEERAKGNILERFSAQQFPDLHSELNLSSLELGDSALYFCASSLRLAGDLYNEQFFGPGTRLTVL.

V gene TRBV19 combines with J gene TRBJ2-7; 8 bases map to TRBD2. CDR1 and CDR2 from the germline V gene are LNHDA and SQIVND (reference sequence). Germline trimming cut 5 bases from V and 2 bases from J; bases unmatched to any gene: 8. The length of the CDR3 is 15 residues. The CDR3 spells CASSAQRGKTYEQYF. The CDR3, as DNA: TGTGCCAGTAGTGCCCAGCGGGGGAAGACCTACGAGCAGTACTTC.

A single count supports this clone. This chain joins TRBV13 and TRBJ1-2; 7 nucleotides line up with TRBD1. The CDR3 length is 14 residues. Germline V CDR1 and CDR2: PRHDT, FYEKMQ (reference sequence). V was pared by 4 bases and J by 5 bases, with 7 bases of the junction left unmatched. The CDR3 sequence is CASSSTTGPYGYTF. Written as DNA, the CDR3 is TGTGCCAGCAGCTCCACGACAGGGCCTTATGGCTACACCTTC.

This clone has a single count. The rearrangement joins TRBV7-9 to TRBJ1-1; D might be TRBD1 (5 bases). V lost 2 bases and J lost 10, with 26 bases in between. The CDR3 has 17 amino acids. The germline V gene has CDR1 SEHNR and CDR2 FQNEAQ (reference sequence). The CDR3 nucleotides read TGTGCCAGCAGCTTACTGTCCTCGGGCCAGGGCGTAGTTCGAGCTTTCTTT. The encoded protein is CASSLLSSGQGVVRAFF.

J is TRBJ2-7 and V is TRBV7-8; D is perhaps TRBD1 (5 bases). Germline values: CDR1 SGHVS, CDR2 FQNEAQ. The CDR3 is 14 amino acids. Trimming took off 1 base at V and 2 bases at J, with 9 bases between the two ends. The CDR3 spells CASSLVAGPYEQYF. CDR3 DNA: TGTGCCAGCAGCTTAGTCGCAGGGCCCTACGAGCAGTACTTC.

In this sample, this clone turned up once. The chain uses TRBV9 and TRBJ1-2, with TRBD1 as a possible D gene (5 bases). Trimming stripped 3 bases from V and 8 bases from J, with 17 bases between. The CDR3 runs to 14 residues. Germline values: CDR1 SGDLS, CDR2 YYNGEE. The CDR3 nucleotides are TGTGCCAGCAGCGCAGGGCGGGGCTCGGAGGGCTACACCTTC. Translation gives CASSAGRGSEGYTF.

The V gene is TRBV6-4, the J gene TRBJ2-1; the D gene is possibly TRBD1 (5 bases). The CDR3 consists of 16 residues. Germline V gene data show CDR1 as MRHNA and CDR2 as SNTAGT. The ends were cut back, 2 bases at V and 4 bases at J, with 15 bases in the middle. In DNA form, the CDR3 reads TGTGCCAGCAGTGACATCCAGGGTCGAAGGTACAATGAGCAGTTCTTC. It yields the protein CASSDIQGRRYNEQFF.